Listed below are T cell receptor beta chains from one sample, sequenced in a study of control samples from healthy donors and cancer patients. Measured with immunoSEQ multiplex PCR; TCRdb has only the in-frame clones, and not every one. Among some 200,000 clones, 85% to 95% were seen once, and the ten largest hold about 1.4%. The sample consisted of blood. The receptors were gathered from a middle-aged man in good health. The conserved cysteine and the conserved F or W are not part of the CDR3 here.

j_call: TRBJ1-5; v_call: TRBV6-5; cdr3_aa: ASSYGTGLNQPQH
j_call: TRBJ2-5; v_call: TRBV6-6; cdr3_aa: ASNRDPETQY
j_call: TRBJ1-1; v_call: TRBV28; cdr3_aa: ASSSRGQGGSEAF
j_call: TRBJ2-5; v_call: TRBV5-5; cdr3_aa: ASSLGQGAYGETQY
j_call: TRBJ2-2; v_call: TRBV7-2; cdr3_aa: ASSWNWETGELF
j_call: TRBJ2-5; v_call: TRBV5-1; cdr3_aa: ASSSQTGGRRETQY
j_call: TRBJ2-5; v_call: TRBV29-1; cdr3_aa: SVERGRGQETQY
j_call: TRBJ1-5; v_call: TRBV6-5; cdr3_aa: ASRTVGAQH
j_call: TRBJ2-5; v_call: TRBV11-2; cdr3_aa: ASSLRGGRGQETQY
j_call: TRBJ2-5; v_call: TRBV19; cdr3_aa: ASRKQGAQETQY
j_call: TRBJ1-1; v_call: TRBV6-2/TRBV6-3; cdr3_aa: ASSYYSGSTEAF
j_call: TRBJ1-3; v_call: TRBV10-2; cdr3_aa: ASSGTDNSGNTIY
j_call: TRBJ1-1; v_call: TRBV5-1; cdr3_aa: ASSQGQRMNTEAF
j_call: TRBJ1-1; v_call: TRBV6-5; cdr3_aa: ASRKRTEGNTEAF
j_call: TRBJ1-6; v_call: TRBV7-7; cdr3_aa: ASSLDWSSPLH
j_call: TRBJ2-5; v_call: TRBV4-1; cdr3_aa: ASSQELAGGPYQETQY
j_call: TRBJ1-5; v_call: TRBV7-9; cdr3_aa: ASSLPGGNQPQH
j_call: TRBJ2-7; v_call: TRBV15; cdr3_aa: ATSRDREGQKYEQY
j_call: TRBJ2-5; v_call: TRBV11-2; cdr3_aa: ASSLAGSETQY
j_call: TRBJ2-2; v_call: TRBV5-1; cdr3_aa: ASSSTWGGLAGELF
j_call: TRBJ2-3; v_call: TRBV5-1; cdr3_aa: ASSLDDTQY
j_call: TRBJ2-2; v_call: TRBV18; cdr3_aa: ASSSRLADHNTGELF
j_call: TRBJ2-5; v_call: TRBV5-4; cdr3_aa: ASSFPGAGETQY
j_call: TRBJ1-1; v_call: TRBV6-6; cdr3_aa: ASSPGQGWMNTEAF
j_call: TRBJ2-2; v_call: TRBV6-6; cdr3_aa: ASSYSGGRNTGELF
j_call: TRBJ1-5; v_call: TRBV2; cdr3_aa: ASSPTAYSNQPQH
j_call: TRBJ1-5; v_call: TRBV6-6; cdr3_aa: ASSYSGQISNQPQH
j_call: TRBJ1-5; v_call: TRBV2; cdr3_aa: ASKRGGAQH
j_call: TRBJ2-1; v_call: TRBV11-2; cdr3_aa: ASSLRPTSGGYNEQF
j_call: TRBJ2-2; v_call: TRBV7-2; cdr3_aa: ASSSYRAVGELF
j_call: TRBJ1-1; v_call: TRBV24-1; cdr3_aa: ATTGGGRMNTEAF
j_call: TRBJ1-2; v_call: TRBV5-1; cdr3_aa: ASSPTGDSEQLT
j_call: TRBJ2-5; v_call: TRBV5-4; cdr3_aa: ASSSGGQETQY
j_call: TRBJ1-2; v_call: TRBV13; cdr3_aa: ASSSRAGSSAGYT